The clone carrying this TCR beta chain was seen once. The antigen is undetermined. This sample was taken from a study of CD4 T cells in relation to SARS-CoV-2 and coronaviruses. Study as a whole: After 10 days of antigen culture, PBMC TCR beta CDR3s were sequenced. Study results and caveats: In roughly 65% of donors, memory CD4+ clonotypes crossrecognized SARS-CoV-2 and at least one common cold coronavirus spike.

Clones were read by immunoSEQ multiplex PCR, and TCRdb kept only the in-frame ones, dropping some. The repertoire holds about 36,000 clones, with around 85% as singletons. V lost 3 bases and J lost 5, with 14 bases in between. The germline V gene encodes CDR1 GTSNPN and CDR2 SVGIG (reference sequence). This CDR3 spans 13 amino acids. The source is an adult with COVID-19. Sequencing used naive CD4+ T cells from PBMCs, cultured in vitro. Subset given: naive CD4+ T cells isolated by negative enrichment. The rearrangement links TRBV30 to TRBJ2-7, with D perhaps matching TRBD1 (6 bases). CDR3 sequence: CAWSSGQYHEQYF. The CDR3 nucleotides are TGTGCCTGGAGCTCAGGACAGTACCACGAGCAGTACTTC.